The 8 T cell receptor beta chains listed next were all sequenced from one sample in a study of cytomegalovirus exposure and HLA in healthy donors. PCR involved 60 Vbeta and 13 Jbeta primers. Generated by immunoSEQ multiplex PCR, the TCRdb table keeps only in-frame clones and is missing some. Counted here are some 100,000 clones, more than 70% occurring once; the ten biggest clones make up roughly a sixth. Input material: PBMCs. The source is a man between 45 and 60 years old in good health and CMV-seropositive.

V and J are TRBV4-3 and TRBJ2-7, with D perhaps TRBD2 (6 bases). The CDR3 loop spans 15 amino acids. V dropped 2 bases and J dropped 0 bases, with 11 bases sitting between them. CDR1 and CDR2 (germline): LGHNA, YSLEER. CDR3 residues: CASSQFEGLSYEQYF. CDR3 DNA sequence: TGCGCCAGCAGCCAATTCGAGGGACTCTCCTACGAGCAGTACTTC.

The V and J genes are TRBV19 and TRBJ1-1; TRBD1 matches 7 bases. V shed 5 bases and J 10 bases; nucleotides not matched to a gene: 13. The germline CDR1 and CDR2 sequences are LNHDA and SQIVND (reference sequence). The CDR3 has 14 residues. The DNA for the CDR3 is TGTGCCAGTAGTCTCGGGACAGTTTACTATGGAGCTTTCTTT. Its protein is CASSLGTVYYGAFF. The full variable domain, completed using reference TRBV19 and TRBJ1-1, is DGGITQSPKYLFRKEGQNVTLSCEQNLNHDAMYWYRQDPGQGLRLIYYSQIVNDFQKGDIAEGYSVSREKKESFPLTVTSAQKNPTAFYLCASSLGTVYYGAFFGQGTRLTVV.

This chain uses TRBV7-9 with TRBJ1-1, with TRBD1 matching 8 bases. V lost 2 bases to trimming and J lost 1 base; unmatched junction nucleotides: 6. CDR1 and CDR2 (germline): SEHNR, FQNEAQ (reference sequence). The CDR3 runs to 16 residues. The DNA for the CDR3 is TGTGCCAGCAGCTTACAGGGGGCGGAAAGGAACACTGAAGCTTTCTTT. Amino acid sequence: CASSLQGAERNTEAFF.

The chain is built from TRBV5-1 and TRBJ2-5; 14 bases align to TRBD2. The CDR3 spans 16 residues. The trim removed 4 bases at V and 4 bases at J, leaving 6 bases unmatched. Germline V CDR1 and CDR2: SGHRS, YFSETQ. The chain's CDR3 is CASSAQTSGRAETQYF. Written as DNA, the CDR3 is TGCGCCAGCAGCGCCCAGACTAGCGGGAGGGCAGAGACCCAGTACTTC. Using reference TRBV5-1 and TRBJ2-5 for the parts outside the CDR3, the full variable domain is KAGVTQTPRYLIKTRGQQVTLSCSPISGHRSVSWYQQTPGQGLQFLFEYFSETQRNKGNFPGRFSGRQFSNSRSEMNVSTLELGDSALYLCASSAQTSGRAETQYFGPGTRLLVL.

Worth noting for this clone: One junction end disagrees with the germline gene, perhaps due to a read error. The chain's CDR3 is CSSEISYEQYF. CDR3 coding DNA: TGTTCCAGCGAGATTTCTTACGAGCAGTACTTC. The genes are TRBV7-9 and TRBJ2-7; D gene ambiguous. The V gene's germline CDR1 is SEHNR and CDR2 FQNEAQ (reference sequence). This CDR3 is built from 11 residues.

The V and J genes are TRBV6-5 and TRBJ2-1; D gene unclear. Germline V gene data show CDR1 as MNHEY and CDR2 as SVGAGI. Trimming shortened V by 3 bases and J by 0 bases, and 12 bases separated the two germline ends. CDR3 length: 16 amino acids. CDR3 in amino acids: CASSYDSSGSYNEQFF. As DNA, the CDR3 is TGTGCCAGCAGTTATGACTCCTCTGGCTCCTACAATGAGCAGTTCTTC.

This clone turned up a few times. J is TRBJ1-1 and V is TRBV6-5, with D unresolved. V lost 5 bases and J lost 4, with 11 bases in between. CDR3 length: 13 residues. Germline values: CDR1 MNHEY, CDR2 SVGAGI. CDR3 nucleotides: TGTGCCAGCAGTCCCGGGTTCAGCACTGAAGCTTTCTTT. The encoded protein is CASSPGFSTEAFF.

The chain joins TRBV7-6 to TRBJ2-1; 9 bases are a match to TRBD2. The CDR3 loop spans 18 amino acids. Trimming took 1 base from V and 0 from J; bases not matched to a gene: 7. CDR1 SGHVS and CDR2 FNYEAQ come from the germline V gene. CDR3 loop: CASSLGGSGGSSYNEQFF. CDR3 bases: TGTGCCAGCAGCTTAGGAGGGAGCGGGGGGAGCTCCTACAATGAGCAGTTCTTC.